These 26 T cell receptor beta chains were all obtained from the same sample, sequenced in a study of OX40 agonist ivuxolimab in advanced cancers. Generated by immunoSEQ multiplex PCR, the TCRdb table keeps only in-frame clones and is missing some. Of 45,000 to 60,000 clones in the sample, 79% were seen once. The specimen was CD4+ or CD8+ T cells sorted from blood, collected in a trial of the OX40 agonist ivuxolimab. These TCRs come from an adult with an advanced solid tumor such as melanoma, head and neck, liver or kidney cancer.

The chain recombines TRBV6-5 with TRBJ2-7, with 8 nucleotides matching TRBD2. The trim removed 6 bases at V and 2 bases at J, leaving 6 bases unmatched. CDR3 size: 14 residues. Per the germline V gene, CDR1 is MNHEY and CDR2 is SVGAGI. The CDR3 region is CASSSQGLAYEQYF. CDR3 in DNA: TGTGCCAGCAGCTCCCAGGGACTAGCCTACGAGCAGTACTTC.

The V gene is TRBV5-6, the J gene TRBJ1-1, with unresolved D. V lost 4 bases and J 6 bases, leaving 28 bases between the germline ends. This CDR3 is built from 18 residues. Germline assignment: CDR1 SGHDT and CDR2 YYEEEE. The CDR3 nucleotides are TGTGCCAGCAGCGGTGGGAAGTCCTTGCACGAATTTTACTCTGAAGCTTTCTTT. It translates to CASSGGKSLHEFYSEAFF.

This clone was detected a few times. The chain joins TRBV7-9 to TRBJ2-7; 8 nucleotides agree with TRBD2. Germline values: CDR1 SEHNR, CDR2 FQNEAQ (reference sequence). Trimming cost V 4 bases and J 6 bases; bases outside gene matches: 8. The CDR3 spans 14 residues. CDR3 sequence: CASSSKGLASEQYF. CDR3 coding DNA: TGTGCCAGCAGCTCCAAAGGACTAGCATCCGAGCAGTACTTC.

The sample holds one count of this clone. The chain combines TRBV19 with TRBJ1-2, with D perhaps matching TRBD1 (6 bases). This CDR3 comprises 14 residues. The germline CDR1 and CDR2 sequences are LNHDA and SQIVND (reference sequence). V was clipped by 4 bases and J by 5 bases, with 14 bases between them. The DNA of the CDR3 is TGTGCCAGTAGTACTACCCTGGACAGTTATGGCTACACCTTC. It encodes CASSTTLDSYGYTF. The full variable domain, its missing parts supplied by reference TRBV19 and TRBJ1-2, is DGGITQSPKYLFRKEGQNVTLSCEQNLNHDAMYWYRQDPGQGLRLIYYSQIVNDFQKGDIAEGYSVSREKKESFPLTVTSAQKNPTAFYLCASSTTLDSYGYTFGSGTRLTVV.

The V call is TRBV30, the J call TRBJ1-6; D is ambiguous. V was trimmed by 4 bases and J by 0 bases, leaving 10 bases between them. The CDR3 length is 15 residues. The germline V gene has CDR1 GTSNPN and CDR2 SVGIG (reference sequence). For the CDR3, the DNA is TGTGCCTGGACCTTAGGGAGCTCCTATAATTCACCCCTCCACTTT. Protein product: CAWTLGSSYNSPLHF.

The gene calls are TRBV7-2 and TRBJ1-3, with D uncertain. The germline V gene has CDR1 SGHTA and CDR2 FQGNSA. CDR3 size: 14 residues. V gave up 4 bases and J gave up 0 bases, with 7 bases separating them. The DNA of the CDR3 is TGTGCCAGCAGCTGGGGTACCTCTGGAAACACCATATATTTT. Translation: CASSWGTSGNTIYF.

This chain links TRBV5-8 with TRBJ2-2; 10 nucleotides line up with TRBD1. V was clipped by 4 bases and J by 4 bases; unmatched bases: 7. This CDR3 comprises 16 residues. Germline CDR1 is SGHTS and CDR2 is YDEGEE. The CDR3 sequence is CASSPGTGAGTGELFF. The CDR3 region has the DNA TGTGCCAGCAGCCCCGGGACAGGGGCGGGCACCGGGGAGCTGTTTTTT.

The chain joins TRBV2 to TRBJ1-2, with 7 bases identical to TRBD1. This CDR3 spans 15 amino acids. Trimming removed 2 bases from V and 3 bases from J; junction bases left unmatched: 6. Germline V gene sequence: CDR1 SNHLY, CDR2 FYNNEI. The CDR3 DNA is TGTGCCAGCAGTGAAAGGCGGGGACAGTACTATGGCTACACCTTC. It codes for CASSERRGQYYGYTF.

This clone showed up just once. This chain links TRBV6-5 with TRBJ2-3, with 8 bases aligning to TRBD1. CDR1 is MNHEY, CDR2 SVGAGI, per germline. The V segment lost 7 bases and the J segment 1 base; nucleotides outside the gene matches: 7. The CDR3 contains 15 residues. CDR3 in DNA: TGTGCCAGCACAGGGTCGGGACAGGGCACAGATACGCAGTATTTT. Protein product: CASTGSGQGTDTQYF.

This clone counts as medium-sized. The V gene is TRBV20-1, the J gene TRBJ2-5; perhaps TRBD1 as D (6 bases). Germline assignment: CDR1 DFQATT and CDR2 SNEGSKA (reference sequence). V lost 4 bases, J lost 6 bases, and 9 bases lay in between. This CDR3 is 11 amino acids long. This CDR3 reads CSANREKTQYF. In nucleotides, the CDR3 is TGCAGTGCTAACAGGGAAAAGACCCAGTACTTC.

This clone was observed a few times. The rearrangement uses TRBV5-1 and TRBJ1-2; 7 bases align to TRBD1. The germline V gene encodes CDR1 SGHRS and CDR2 YFSETQ. Germline trimming cut 3 bases from V and 2 bases from J; bases unmatched to any gene: 13. The CDR3 has 17 amino acids. CDR3 amino acids: CASSSDLLGTANYGYTF. The CDR3 DNA follows: TGCGCCAGCAGCTCGGACCTACTTGGGACAGCGAACTATGGCTACACCTTC.

The V and J genes are TRBV4-1 and TRBJ2-1; tentative D call: TRBD2 (6 bases). The CDR3 totals 17 residues. Germline values: CDR1 MGHRA, CDR2 YSYEKL. V dropped 1 base and J dropped 3 bases, with 16 bases sitting between them. CDR3 DNA sequence: TGCGCCAGCAGCCAAGGAGCCGGGGGAATACGCTACAATGAGCAGTTCTTC. It encodes CASSQGAGGIRYNEQFF.

The gene calls are TRBV6-1 and TRBJ2-2; tentatively, D is TRBD1 or TRBD2 (5 bases each). V lost 8 bases and J lost 2, with 15 bases in between. This CDR3 has 15 residues. The V gene's germline CDR1 is MNHNS and CDR2 SASEGT. CDR3 nucleotides: TGTGCCAGCCGGGGCAGGGCTCTAAACACCGGGGAGCTGTTTTTT. It codes for CASRGRALNTGELFF.

The chain is built from TRBV7-2 and TRBJ2-7; D uncertain. Germline CDR1 SGHTA, CDR2 FQGNSA. Trimming took 6 bases from V and 6 from J, leaving 18 bases between them. The CDR3 is 14 residues long. CDR3 bases: TGTGCCAGCAGGTTGAGAGTTCCGACCTCCGAGCAGTACTTC. Translated, it gives CASRLRVPTSEQYF.

The rearrangement uses TRBV7-2 and TRBJ1-5; possibly TRBD1 for D (5 bases). The germline CDR1 and CDR2 sequences are SGHTA and FQGNSA. Trimming left V 6 bases short and J 1 base short, with 22 bases between. The CDR3 sequence is 18 residues long. The CDR3 nucleotides read TGTGCCAGCAGTCCCCGGGGGGGAGGGGTATTGAGCAATCAGCCCCAGCATTTT. Amino acids: CASSPRGGGVLSNQPQHF.

This clone was seen a few times. The CDR3 nucleotides read TGTGCCAGCAGCTTGGTTGCCTTGACTATGTCCTACAATGAGCAGTTCTTC. Encoded protein: CASSLVALTMSYNEQFF. The chain combines TRBV5-6 with TRBJ2-1, with D possibly TRBD2 on 5 matching bases. V lost 0 bases and J lost 1, with 14 bases in between. This CDR3 contains 17 residues. Looked up from germline, CDR1 is SGHDT and CDR2 is YYEEEE.

This chain links TRBV10-3 with TRBJ2-5, with TRBD1 matching over 7 bases. With the DNA end fitting TRBJ2-7 better, the J assignment may be wrong. The CDR3 totals 15 residues. Germline V CDR1 and CDR2: ENHRY, SYGVKD. CDR3 coding DNA: TGTGCCATCAGCATGGGCCGGGACAGCTCCTACGAGCAGTACTTC. As protein: CAISMGRDSSYEQYF.

In regard to this clone: This sample includes further DNA sequences coding for the same CDR3. The chain has TRBV5-1 and TRBJ1-1, with D unclear. V was pared by 0 bases and J by 4 bases, with 10 bases between. Germline CDR1 is SGHRS and CDR2 is YFSETQ. The CDR3 extends over 14 amino acids. The CDR3 loop is CASSLEGFITEAFF. The CDR3 nucleotides read TGCGCCAGCAGCTTGGAGGGTTTTATCACTGAAGCTTTCTTT.

The genes are TRBV19 and TRBJ1-1, with D possibly matching TRBD1 (5 bases). The V gene's germline CDR1 is LNHDA and CDR2 SQIVND (reference sequence). V dropped 5 bases and J dropped 5 bases, with 15 bases sitting between them. The CDR3 runs to 14 residues. DNA of the CDR3: TGTGCCAGTAGTCGGGGGGGAAGGGGAACTGAAGCTTTCTTT. As protein: CASSRGGRGTEAFF.

The rearrangement joins TRBV6-5 to TRBJ1-1; no clear D gene. Germline V lookup: CDR1 MNHEY, CDR2 SVGAGI. The germline V and J ends were trimmed by 0 bases and 3 bases, with 11 bases remaining between them. This CDR3 has 15 residues. In DNA form, the CDR3 reads TGTGCCAGCAGTTACTCGGGGTTGGGGTACACTGAAGCTTTCTTT. It specifies CASSYSGLGYTEAFF.

The CDR3 nucleotides are TGTGCCAGCAGCCAAGGACTAGCGGGAACAGATACGCAGTATTTT. Translating gives CASSQGLAGTDTQYF. The rearrangement uses TRBV7-9 and TRBJ2-3, with 12 bases matching TRBD2. The ends lost 5 bases at V and 3 bases at J; junction bases unmatched: 3. In germline, CDR1 is SEHNR, CDR2 FQNEAQ (reference sequence). The CDR3 has 15 amino acids.

V is TRBV7-2 and J is TRBJ2-5; 8 positions match TRBD2. This CDR3 region has 14 residues. Germline V gene sequence: CDR1 SGHTA, CDR2 FQGNSA. V gave up 5 bases and J gave up 5 bases; unmatched junction bases: 7. DNA for the CDR3: TGTGCCAGCAGCGCGCGGGGGGATGACGAGACCCAGTACTTC. Protein sequence: CASSARGDDETQYF.

The rearrangement links TRBV7-8 to TRBJ2-5; D is ambiguous. The CDR3 runs to 14 residues. CDR1 is SGHVS and CDR2 is FQNEAQ in the germline V gene. V gave up 4 bases and J gave up 4 bases, with 13 bases separating them. The CDR3 nucleotides are TGTGCCAGCAGCTCGGAAACATTCGGAGAGACCCAGTACTTC. This gives the protein CASSSETFGETQYF.

V and J are TRBV7-2 and TRBJ2-3; 7 bases line up with TRBD2. With V trimmed by 5 bases and J by 2 bases, 10 bases remained unmatched. Germline V lookup: CDR1 SGHTA, CDR2 FQGNSA. This CDR3 region has 16 residues. CDR3 sequence reads: CASSPRPGGPTDTQYF. In nucleotides, the CDR3 is TGTGCCAGCAGCCCACGACCGGGAGGCCCCACAGATACGCAGTATTTT.

The V and J genes are TRBV2 and TRBJ2-7, with no clear D. Germline V gene sequence: CDR1 SNHLY, CDR2 FYNNEI. This CDR3 is 14 amino acids long. With 3 bases removed from V and 3 bases from J, the gap between germline ends came to 12 bases. The CDR3 nucleotides are TGTGCCAGCAGTGACGAGACACCGTTCTACGAGCAGTACTTC. Its translation is CASSDETPFYEQYF.

The V gene is TRBV11-2, the J gene TRBJ2-3; 8 bases fit TRBD1. CDR3 size: 15 residues. The junction had 2 bases not matched to a gene; V was cut back by 3 bases and J by 0 bases. Germline loops: CDR1 SGHAT, CDR2 FQNNGV. The CDR3 loop reads CASSLTGDSTDTQYF. The CDR3 bases are TGTGCCAGCAGCTTGACAGGGGACAGCACAGATACGCAGTATTTT.